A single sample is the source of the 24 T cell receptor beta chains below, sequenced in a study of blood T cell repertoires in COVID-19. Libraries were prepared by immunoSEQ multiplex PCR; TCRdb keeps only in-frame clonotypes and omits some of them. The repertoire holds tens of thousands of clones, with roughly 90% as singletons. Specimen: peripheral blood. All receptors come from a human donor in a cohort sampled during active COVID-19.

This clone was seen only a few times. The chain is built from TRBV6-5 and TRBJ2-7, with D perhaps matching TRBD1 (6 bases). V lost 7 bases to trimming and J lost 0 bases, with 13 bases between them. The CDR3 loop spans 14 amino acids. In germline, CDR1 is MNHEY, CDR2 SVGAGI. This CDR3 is CASTLDRFSYEQYF. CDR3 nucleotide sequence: TGTGCCAGCACTCTCGACAGGTTCTCCTACGAGCAGTACTTC.

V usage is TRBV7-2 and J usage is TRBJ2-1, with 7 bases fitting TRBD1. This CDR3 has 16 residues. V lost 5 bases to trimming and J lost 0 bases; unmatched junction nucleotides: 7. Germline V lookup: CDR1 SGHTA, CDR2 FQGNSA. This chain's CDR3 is CASSRWTGSSYNEQFF. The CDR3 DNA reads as TGTGCCAGCAGCCGGTGGACAGGAAGCTCCTACAATGAGCAGTTCTTC.

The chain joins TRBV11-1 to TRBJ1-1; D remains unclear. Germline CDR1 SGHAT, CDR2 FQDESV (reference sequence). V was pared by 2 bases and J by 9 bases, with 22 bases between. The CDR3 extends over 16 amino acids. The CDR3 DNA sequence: TGTGCCAGCAGCTTAACGTTCCCCCGGCAGATTACTAAAGCTTTCTTT. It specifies CASSLTFPRQITKAFF.

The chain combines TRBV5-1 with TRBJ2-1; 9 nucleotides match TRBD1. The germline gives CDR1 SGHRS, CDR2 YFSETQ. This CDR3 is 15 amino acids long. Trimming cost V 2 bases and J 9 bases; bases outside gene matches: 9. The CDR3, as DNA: TGCGCCAGCAGCTTACTACAGGACAGGGGAGTTGAGCAGTTCTTC. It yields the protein CASSLLQDRGVEQFF. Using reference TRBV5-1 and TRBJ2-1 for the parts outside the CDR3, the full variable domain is KAGVTQTPRYLIKTRGQQVTLSCSPISGHRSVSWYQQTPGQGLQFLFEYFSETQRNKGNFPGRFSGRQFSNSRSEMNVSTLELGDSALYLCASSLLQDRGVEQFFGPGTRLTVL.

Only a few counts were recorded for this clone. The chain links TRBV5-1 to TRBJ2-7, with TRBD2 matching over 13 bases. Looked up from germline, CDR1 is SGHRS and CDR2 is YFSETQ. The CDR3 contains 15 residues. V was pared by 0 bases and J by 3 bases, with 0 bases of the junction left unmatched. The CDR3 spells CASSLGLAGGYEQYF. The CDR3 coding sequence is TGCGCCAGCAGCTTGGGACTAGCGGGAGGCTACGAGCAGTACTTC.

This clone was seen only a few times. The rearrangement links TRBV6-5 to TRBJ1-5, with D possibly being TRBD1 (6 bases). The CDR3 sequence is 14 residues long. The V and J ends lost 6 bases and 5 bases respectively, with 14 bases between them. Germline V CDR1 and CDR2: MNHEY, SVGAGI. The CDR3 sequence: CASRPTGFDQPQHF. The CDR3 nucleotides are TGTGCCAGCAGGCCTACAGGGTTCGATCAGCCCCAGCATTTT.

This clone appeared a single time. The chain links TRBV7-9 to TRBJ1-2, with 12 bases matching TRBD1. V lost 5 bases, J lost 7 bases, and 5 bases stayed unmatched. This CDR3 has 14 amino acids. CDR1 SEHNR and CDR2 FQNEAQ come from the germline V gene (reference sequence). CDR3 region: CASSTGQGAFGYTF. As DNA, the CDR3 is TGTGCCAGCAGCACGGGACAGGGGGCATTTGGCTACACCTTC.

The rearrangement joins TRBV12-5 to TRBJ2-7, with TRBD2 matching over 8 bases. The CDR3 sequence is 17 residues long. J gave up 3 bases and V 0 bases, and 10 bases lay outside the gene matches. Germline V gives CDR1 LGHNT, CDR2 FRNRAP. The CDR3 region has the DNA TGTGCTAGTGGTTTGGTTTGGGAAACTAGCGGAAACTACGAGCAGTACTTC. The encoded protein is CASGLVWETSGNYEQYF. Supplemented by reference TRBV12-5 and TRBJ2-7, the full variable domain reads DARVTQTPRHKVTEMGQEVTMRCQPILGHNTVFWYRQTMMQGLELLAYFRNRAPLDDSGMPKDRFSAEMPDATLATLKIQPSEPRDSAVYFCASGLVWETSGNYEQYFGPGTRLTVT.

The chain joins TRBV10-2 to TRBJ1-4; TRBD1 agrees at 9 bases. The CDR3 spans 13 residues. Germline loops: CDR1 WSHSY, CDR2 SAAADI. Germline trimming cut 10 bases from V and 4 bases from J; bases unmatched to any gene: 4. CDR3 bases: TGCGCCACCAGGACAGGGGATAATGAAAAACTGTTTTTT. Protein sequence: CATRTGDNEKLFF.

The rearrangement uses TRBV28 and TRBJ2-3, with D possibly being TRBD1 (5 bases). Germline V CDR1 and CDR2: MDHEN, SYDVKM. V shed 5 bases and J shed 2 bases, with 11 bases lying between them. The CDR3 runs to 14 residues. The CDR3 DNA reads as TGTGCCAGCAGTCCGCAGGGCCCCACAGATACGCAGTATTTT. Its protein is CASSPQGPTDTQYF.

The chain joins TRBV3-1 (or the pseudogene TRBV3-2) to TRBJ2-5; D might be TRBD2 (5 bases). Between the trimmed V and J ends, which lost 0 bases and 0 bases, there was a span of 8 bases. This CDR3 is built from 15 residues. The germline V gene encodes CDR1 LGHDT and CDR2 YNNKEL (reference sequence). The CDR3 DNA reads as TGTGCCAGCAGCCAAGAAGTAGCGAACCAAGAGACCCAGTACTTC. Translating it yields CASSQEVANQETQYF.

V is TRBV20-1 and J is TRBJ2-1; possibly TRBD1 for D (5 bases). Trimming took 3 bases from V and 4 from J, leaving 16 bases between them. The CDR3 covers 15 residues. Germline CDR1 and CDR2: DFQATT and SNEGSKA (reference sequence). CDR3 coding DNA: TGCAGTGCTAGTCGGATGGGGCTGGGATACAATGAGCAGTTCTTC. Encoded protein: CSASRMGLGYNEQFF.

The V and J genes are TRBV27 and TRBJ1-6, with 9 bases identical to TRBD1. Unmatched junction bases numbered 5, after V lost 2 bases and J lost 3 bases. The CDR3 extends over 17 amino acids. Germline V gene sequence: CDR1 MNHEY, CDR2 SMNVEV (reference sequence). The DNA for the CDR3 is TGTGCCAGCAGTTTACAGGGACAGGGACACTATAATTCACCCCTCCACTTT. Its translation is CASSLQGQGHYNSPLHF.

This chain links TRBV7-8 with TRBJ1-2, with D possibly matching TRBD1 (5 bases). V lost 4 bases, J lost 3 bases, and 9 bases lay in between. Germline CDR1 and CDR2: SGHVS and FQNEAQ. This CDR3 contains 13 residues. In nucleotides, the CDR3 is TGTGCCAGCAGCTCCGGGACTGACTATGGCTACACCTTC. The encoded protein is CASSSGTDYGYTF.

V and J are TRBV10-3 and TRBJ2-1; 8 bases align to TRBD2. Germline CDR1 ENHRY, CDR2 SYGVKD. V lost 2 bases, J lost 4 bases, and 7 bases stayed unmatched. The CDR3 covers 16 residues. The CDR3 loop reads CAISETAGAIYNEQFF. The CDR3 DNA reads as TGTGCCATCAGTGAGACAGCGGGGGCAATATACAATGAGCAGTTCTTC.

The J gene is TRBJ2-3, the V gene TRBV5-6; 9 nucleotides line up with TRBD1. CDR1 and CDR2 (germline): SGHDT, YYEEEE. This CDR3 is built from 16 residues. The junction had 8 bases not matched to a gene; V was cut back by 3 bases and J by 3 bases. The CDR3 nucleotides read TGTGCCAGCAGCTACGGACAGGGGAGGAGTACAGATACGCAGTATTTT. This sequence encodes CASSYGQGRSTDTQYF.

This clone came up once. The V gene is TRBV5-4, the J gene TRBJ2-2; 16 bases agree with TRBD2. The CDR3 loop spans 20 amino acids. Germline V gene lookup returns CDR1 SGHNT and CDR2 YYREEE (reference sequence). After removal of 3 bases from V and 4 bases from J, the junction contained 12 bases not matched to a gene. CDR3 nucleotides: TGTGCCAGCAGCTGGGGGCCGGGACTAGCGGGGGGGCCGGCCACCGGGGAGCTGTTTTTT. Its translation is CASSWGPGLAGGPATGELFF.

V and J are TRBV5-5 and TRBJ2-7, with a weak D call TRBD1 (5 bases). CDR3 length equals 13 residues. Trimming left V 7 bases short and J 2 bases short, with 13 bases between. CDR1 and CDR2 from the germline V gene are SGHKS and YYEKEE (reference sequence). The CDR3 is CASLSQGPYEQYF. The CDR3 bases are TGTGCCAGCCTTTCGCAGGGTCCCTACGAGCAGTACTTC. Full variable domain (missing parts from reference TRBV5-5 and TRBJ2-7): DAGVTQSPTHLIKTRGQQVTLRCSPISGHKSVSWYQQVLGQGPQFIFQYYEKEERGRGNFPDRFSARQFPNYSSELNVNALLLGDSALYLCASLSQGPYEQYFGPGTRLTVT.

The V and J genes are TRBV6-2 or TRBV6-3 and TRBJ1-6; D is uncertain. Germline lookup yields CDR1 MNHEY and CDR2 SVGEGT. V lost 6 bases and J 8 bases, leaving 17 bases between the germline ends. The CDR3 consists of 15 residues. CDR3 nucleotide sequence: TGTGCCAGCAGCCCCTCTACCACGGGGTATTCACCCCTCCACTTT. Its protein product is CASSPSTTGYSPLHF.

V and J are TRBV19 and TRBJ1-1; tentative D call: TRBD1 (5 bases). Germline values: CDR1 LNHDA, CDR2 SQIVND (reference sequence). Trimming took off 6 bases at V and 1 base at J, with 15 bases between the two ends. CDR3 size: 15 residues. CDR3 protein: CASRRGGNWNTEAFF. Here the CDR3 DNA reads TGTGCCAGTAGGCGGGGGGGAAATTGGAACACTGAAGCTTTCTTT.

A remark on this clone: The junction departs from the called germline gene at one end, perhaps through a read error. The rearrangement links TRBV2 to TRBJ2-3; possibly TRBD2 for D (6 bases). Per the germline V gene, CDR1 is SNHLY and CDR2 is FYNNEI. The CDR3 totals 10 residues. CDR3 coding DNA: TGTGCCAGCCGCTACCGGGGGTATGTTTTT. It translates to CASRYRGYVF.

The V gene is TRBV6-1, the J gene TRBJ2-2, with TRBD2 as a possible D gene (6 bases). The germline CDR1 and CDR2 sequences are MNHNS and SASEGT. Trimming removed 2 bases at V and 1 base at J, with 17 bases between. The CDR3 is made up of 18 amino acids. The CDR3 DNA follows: TGTGCCAGCAGTGAAAAGGGGATCGGGAGCGGGAACACCGGGGAGCTGTTTTTT. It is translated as CASSEKGIGSGNTGELFF.

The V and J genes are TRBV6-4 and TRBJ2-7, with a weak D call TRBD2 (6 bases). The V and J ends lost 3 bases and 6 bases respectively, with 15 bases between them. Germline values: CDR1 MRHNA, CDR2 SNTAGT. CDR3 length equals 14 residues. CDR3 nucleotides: TGTGCCAGCAGTGAAGAAAGGGCCGGGGGCGAGCAGTACTTC. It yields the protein CASSEERAGGEQYF.

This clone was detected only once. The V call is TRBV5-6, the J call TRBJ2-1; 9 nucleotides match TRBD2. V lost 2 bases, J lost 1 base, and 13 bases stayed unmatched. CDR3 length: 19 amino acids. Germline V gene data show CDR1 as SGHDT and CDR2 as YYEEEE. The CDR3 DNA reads TGTGCCAGCAGCTTCGGGAGTGGCGGGAGGGCCGGGTCCTACAATGAGCAGTTCTTC. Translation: CASSFGSGGRAGSYNEQFF.